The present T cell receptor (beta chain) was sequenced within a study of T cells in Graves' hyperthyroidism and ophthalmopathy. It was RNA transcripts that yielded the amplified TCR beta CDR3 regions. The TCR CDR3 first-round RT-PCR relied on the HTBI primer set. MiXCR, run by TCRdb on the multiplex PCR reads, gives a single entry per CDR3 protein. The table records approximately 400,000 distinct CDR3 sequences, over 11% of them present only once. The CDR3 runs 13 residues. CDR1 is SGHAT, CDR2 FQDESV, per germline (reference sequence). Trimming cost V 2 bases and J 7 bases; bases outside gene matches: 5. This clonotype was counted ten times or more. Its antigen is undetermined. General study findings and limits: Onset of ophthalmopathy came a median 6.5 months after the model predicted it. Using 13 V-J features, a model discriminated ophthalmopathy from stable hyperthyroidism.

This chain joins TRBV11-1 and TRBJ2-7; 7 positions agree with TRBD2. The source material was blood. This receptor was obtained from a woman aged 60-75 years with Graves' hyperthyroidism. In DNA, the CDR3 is TGTGCCAGCAGCTTAACCAGAGCGGGAGAGCAGTACTTC. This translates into CASSLTRAGEQYF.